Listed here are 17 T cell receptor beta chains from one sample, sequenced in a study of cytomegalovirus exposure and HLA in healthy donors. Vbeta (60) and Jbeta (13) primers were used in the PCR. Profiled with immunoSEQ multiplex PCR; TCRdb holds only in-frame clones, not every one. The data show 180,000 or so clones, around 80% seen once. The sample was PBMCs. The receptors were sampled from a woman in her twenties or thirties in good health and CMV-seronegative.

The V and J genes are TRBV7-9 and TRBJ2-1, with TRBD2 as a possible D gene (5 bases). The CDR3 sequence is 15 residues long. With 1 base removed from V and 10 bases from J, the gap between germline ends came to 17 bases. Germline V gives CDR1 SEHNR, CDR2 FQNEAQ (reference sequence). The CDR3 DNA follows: TGTGCCAGCAGCTTAGGGCTTCTCGGCGGAGGCGAGCAGTTCTTC. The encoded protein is CASSLGLLGGGEQFF. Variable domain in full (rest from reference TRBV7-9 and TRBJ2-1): DTGVSQNPRHKITKRGQNVTFRCDPISEHNRLYWYRQTLGQGPEFLTYFQNEAQLEKSRLLSDRFSAERPKGSFSTLEIQRTEQGDSAMYLCASSLGLLGGGEQFFGPGTRLTVL.

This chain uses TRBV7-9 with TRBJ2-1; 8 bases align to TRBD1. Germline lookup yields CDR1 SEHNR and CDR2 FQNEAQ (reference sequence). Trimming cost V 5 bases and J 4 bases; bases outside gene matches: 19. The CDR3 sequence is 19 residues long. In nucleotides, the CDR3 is TGTGCCAGCAGCCCCCTAGGGATAATCGACAGGGGCCTTTACAATGAGCAGTTCTTC. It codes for CASSPLGIIDRGLYNEQFF.

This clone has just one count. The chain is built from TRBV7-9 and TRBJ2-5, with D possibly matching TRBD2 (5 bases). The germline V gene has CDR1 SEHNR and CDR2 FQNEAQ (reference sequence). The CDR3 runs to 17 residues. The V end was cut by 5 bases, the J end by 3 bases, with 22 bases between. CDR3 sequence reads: CASSPRRSGYQEETQYF. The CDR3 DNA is TGTGCCAGCAGCCCTCGGCGAAGCGGATACCAAGAAGAGACCCAGTACTTC.

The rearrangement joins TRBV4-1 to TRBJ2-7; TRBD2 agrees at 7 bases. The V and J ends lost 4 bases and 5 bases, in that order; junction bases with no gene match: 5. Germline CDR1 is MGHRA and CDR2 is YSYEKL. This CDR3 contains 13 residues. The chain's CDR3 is CASSLRLAHEQYF. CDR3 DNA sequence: TGCGCCAGCAGCCTAAGACTAGCCCACGAGCAGTACTTC.

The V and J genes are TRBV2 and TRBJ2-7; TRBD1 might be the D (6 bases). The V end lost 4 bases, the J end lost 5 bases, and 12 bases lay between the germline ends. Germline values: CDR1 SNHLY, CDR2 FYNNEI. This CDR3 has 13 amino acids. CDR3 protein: CASSVGQLDEQYF. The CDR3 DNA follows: TGTGCCAGCAGTGTAGGACAGCTCGACGAGCAGTACTTC. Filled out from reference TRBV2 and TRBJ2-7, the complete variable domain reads EPEVTQTPSHQVTQMGQEVILRCVPISNHLYFYWYRQILGQKVEFLVSFYNNEISEKSEIFDDQFSVERPDGSNFTLKIRSTKLEDSAMYFCASSVGQLDEQYFGPGTRLTVT.

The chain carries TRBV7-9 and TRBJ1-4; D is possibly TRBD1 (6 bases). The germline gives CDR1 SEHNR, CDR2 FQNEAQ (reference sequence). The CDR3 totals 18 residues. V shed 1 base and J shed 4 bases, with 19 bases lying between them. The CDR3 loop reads CASSLGFDGDTGNEKLFF. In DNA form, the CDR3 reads TGTGCCAGCAGCTTAGGATTCGATGGGGACACCGGTAATGAAAAACTGTTTTTT.

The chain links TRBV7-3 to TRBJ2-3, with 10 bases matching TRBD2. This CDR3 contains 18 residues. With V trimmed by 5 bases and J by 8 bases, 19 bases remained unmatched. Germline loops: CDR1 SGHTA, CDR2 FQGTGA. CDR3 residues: CASSDRKLKRGGRFTQYF. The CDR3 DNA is TGTGCCAGCAGCGACCGGAAACTCAAGCGGGGGGGTAGGTTTACGCAGTATTTT.

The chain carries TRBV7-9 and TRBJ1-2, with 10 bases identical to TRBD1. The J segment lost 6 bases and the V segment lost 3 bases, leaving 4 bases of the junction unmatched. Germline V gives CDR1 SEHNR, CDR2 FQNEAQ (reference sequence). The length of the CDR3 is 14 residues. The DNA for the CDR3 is TGTGCCAGCAGCTTGGGACAGGGGAAGGATGGCTACACCTTC. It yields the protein CASSLGQGKDGYTF.

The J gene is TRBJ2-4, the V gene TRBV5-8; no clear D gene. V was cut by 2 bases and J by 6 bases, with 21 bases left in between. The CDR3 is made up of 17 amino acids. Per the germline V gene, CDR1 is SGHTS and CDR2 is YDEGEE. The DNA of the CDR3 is TGTGCCAGCAGCTTTTTTTCCGCGGTTGGTACCACAAACATTCAGTACTTC. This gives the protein CASSFFSAVGTTNIQYF.

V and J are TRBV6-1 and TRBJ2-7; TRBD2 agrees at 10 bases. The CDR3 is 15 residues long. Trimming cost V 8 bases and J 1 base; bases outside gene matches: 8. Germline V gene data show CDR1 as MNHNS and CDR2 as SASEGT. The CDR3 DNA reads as TGTGCCAGCGAAGCGACGACTAGCGGGTCCTACGAGCAGTACTTC. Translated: CASEATTSGSYEQYF.

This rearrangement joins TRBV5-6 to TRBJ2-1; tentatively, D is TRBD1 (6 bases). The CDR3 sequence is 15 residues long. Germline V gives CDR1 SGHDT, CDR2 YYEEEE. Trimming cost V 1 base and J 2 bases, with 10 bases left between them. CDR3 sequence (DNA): TGTGCCAGCAGCTTGCGACGGGACACCTACAATGAGCAGTTCTTC. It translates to CASSLRRDTYNEQFF.

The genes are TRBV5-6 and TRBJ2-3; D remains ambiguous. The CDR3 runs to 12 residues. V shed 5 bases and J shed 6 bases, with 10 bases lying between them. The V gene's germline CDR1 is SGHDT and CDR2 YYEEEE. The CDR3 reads CASSPKSDTQYF. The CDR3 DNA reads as TGTGCCAGCAGTCCTAAATCGGATACGCAGTATTTT.

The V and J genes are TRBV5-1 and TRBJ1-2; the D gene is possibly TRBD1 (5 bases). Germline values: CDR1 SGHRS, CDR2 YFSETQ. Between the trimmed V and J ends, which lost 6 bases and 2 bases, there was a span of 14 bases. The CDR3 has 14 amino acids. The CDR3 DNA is TGCGCCAGCAATGATGGCGACAGCAACTATGGCTACACCTTC. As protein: CASNDGDSNYGYTF.

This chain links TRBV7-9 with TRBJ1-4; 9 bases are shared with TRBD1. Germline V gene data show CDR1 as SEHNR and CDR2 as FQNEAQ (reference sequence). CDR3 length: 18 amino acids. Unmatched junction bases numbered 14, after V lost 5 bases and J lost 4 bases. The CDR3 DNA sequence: TGTGCCAGCAGCAAAGTCTCCGGGACAGGGTCCCGTAATGAAAAACTGTTTTTT. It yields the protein CASSKVSGTGSRNEKLFF.

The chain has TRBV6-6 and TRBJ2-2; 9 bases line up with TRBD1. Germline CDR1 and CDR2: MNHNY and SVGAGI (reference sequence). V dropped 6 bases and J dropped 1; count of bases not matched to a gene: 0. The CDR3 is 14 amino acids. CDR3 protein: CASRGQGNTGELFF. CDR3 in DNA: TGTGCCAGCAGGGGACAGGGGAACACCGGGGAGCTGTTTTTT.

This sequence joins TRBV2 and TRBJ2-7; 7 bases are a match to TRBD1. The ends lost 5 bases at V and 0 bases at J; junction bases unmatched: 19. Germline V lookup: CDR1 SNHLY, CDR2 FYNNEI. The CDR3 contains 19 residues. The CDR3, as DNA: TGTGCCAGCAGTAACCCCCGAACCCAACAGGGGCGATACTCCTACGAGCAGTACTTC. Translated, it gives CASSNPRTQQGRYSYEQYF.

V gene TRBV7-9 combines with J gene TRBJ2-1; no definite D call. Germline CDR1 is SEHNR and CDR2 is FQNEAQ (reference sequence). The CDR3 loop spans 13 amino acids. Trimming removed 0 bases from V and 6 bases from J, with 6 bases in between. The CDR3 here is CASSLARLNEQFF. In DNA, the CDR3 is TGTGCCAGCAGCTTAGCGCGACTCAATGAGCAGTTCTTC.